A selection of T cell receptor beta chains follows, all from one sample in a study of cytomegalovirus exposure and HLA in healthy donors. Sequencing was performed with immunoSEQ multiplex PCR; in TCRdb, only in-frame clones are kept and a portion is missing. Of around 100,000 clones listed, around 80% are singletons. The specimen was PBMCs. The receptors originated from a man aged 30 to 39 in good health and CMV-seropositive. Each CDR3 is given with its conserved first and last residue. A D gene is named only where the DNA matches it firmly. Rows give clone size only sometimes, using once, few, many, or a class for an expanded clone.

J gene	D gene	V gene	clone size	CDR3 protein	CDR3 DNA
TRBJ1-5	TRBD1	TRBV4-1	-	CASSQFGQGNQPQHF	TGCGCCAGCAGCCAATTTGGACAGGGTAACCAGCCCCAGCATTTT
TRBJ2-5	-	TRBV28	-	CASSPGARETQYF	TGTGCCAGCAGCCCAGGGGCCCGAGAGACCCAGTACTTC
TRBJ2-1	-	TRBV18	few	CASSPPYSYNEQFF	TGTGCCAGCTCACCACCGTACTCCTACAATGAGCAGTTCTTC
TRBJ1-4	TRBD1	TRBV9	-	CASSSDRGGEKLFF	TGTGCCAGCAGCTCGGACAGGGGAGGCGAAAAACTGTTTTTT
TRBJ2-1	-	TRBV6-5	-	CASRYRDSYNEQFF	TGTGCCAGCAGGTACCGGGACTCCTACAATGAGCAGTTCTTC
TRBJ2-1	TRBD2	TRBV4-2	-	CASSQAKLAGGPTQFF	TGTGCCAGCAGCCAAGCGAAGCTAGCGGGAGGCCCAACCCAGTTCTTC
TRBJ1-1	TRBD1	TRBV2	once	CASRGQSAFF	TGTGCCAGCAGGGGACAGTCGGCTTTCTTT
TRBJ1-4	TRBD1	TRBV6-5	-	CASSWTGEREKLFF	TGTGCCAGCAGCTGGACAGGGGAAAGGGAAAAACTGTTTTTT
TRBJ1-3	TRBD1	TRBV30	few	CAWSRRQGDPGNTIYF	TGTGCCTGGAGTCGAAGACAGGGGGATCCTGGAAACACCATATATTTT
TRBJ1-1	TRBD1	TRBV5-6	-	CASSPQTGKGTEAFF	TGTGCCAGCAGCCCACAGACAGGGAAGGGCACTGAAGCTTTCTTT
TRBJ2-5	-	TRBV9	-	CASSVAPTPETQYF	TGTGCCAGCAGCGTAGCTCCGACTCCGGAGACCCAGTACTTC
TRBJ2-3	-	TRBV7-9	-	CASSLGQPTDTQYF	TGTGCCAGCAGCTTAGGACAGCCCACAGATACGCAGTATTTT
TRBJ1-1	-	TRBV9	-	CASSVDPQGVTEAFF	TGTGCCAGCAGCGTAGATCCACAGGGTGTCACTGAAGCTTTCTTT
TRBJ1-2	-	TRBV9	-	CASSVAKVTPDGYTF	TGTGCCAGCTCCGTAGCTAAGGTGACACCCGATGGCTACACCTTC
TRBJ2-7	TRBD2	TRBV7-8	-	CASSLRTSGGPYEQYF	TGTGCCAGCAGCCTGCGGACTAGCGGGGGACCCTACGAGCAGTACTTC
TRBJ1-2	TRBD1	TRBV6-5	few	CASGQGAYGYTF	TGTGCCAGCGGACAGGGTGCCTATGGCTACACCTTC
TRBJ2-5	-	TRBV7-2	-	CASSLAARGGGGTQYF	TGTGCCAGCAGCTTAGCGGCCCGAGGTGGTGGTGGGACCCAGTACTTC
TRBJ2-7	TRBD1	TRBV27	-	CASSPWDRTPYEQYF	TGTGCCAGCAGTCCTTGGGACAGGACCCCCTACGAGCAGTACTTC
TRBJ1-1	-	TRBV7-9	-	CASRSGGPGTEAFF	TGTGCCAGCAGATCCGGGGGGCCTGGGACTGAAGCTTTCTTT
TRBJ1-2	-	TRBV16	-	CASSQSPDNYGYTF	TGTGCCAGCAGCCAATCTCCAGATAACTATGGCTACACCTTC
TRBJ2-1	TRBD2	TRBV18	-	CASSPPGLAGGYNEQFF	TGTGCCAGCTCACCACCCGGACTAGCGGGAGGGTACAATGAGCAGTTCTTC
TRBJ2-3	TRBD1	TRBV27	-	CASSRTGGTDTQYF	TGTGCCAGCAGTCGGACAGGGGGCACAGATACGCAGTATTTT
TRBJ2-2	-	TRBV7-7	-	CASSLSPGRTGELFF	TGTGCCAGCAGCTTAAGTCCAGGGAGGACCGGGGAGCTGTTTTTT
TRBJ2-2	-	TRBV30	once	CAWSLDRTGELFF	TGTGCCTGGAGTCTTGACAGGACCGGGGAGCTGTTTTTT
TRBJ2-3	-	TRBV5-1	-	CASTFGGGTDTQYF	TGCGCCAGCACCTTCGGGGGAGGCACAGATACGCAGTATTTT
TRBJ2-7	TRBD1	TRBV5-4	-	CASSLDRGYEQYF	TGTGCCAGCAGCTTGGACAGGGGCTACGAGCAGTACTTC
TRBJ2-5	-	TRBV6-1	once	CASSLRRVEQETQYF	TGTGCCAGCAGTCTCCGGAGGGTCGAACAAGAGACCCAGTACTTC
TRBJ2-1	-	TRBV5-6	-	CASSPRIAIYNEQFF	TGTGCCAGCAGTCCACGGATAGCGATTTACAATGAGCAGTTCTTC
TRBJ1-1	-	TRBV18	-	CASSPREGRGSEAFF	TGTGCCAGCTCACCACGGGAAGGTAGGGGTTCTGAAGCTTTCTTT
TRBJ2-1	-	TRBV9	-	CASSPFPRVF	TGTGCCAGCAGCCCCTTCCCCCGAGTCTTC
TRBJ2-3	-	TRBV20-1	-	CSARGYPTQYF	TGCAGTGCTAGAGGCTACCCTACGCAGTATTTT
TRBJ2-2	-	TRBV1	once	CTSSPAGAGLAGGSTGELFF	TGCACCAGCAGCCCCGCAGGGGCAGGACTAGCGGGGGGCAGCACCGGGGAGCTGTTTTTT
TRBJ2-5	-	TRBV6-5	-	CASSSGLQETQYF	TGTGCCAGCAGTTCGGGACTCCAAGAGACCCAGTACTTC
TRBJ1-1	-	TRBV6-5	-	CASSYMTDEAFF	TGTGCCAGCAGTTACATGACAGATGAAGCTTTCTTT
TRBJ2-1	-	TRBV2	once	CASSATTQGGSYNEQFF	TGTGCCAGCAGTGCCACCACACAGGGAGGGTCCTACAATGAGCAGTTCTTC
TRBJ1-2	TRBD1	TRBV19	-	CASSTEDRAGYTF	TGTGCCAGTAGTACCGAAGACAGGGCTGGCTACACCTTC
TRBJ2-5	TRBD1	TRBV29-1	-	CSVGTGGTKQYF	TGCAGCGTTGGTACAGGGGGCACTAAGCAGTACTTC
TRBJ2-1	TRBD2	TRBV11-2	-	CASTLTSGTNNEQFF	TGTGCCAGCACCCTCACTAGCGGGACTAACAATGAGCAGTTCTTC
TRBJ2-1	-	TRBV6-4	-	CASSEGTAKNEQFF	TGTGCCAGCAGTGAAGGGACTGCCAAGAATGAGCAGTTCTTC
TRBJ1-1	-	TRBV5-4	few	CASSPGEVNTEAFF	TGTGCCAGCAGCCCGGGAGAGGTGAACACTGAAGCTTTCTTT
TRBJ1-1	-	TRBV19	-	CASSLTQGTEAFF	TGTGCCAGTAGTCTTACACAGGGCACTGAAGCTTTCTTT
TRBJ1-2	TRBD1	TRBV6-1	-	CASSLTQGAGGYTF	TGTGCCAGCAGCCTTACACAGGGGGCAGGCGGCTACACCTTC
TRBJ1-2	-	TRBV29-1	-	CSVEDDEGLGYGYTF	TGCAGCGTTGAAGATGATGAGGGTTTAGGCTATGGCTACACCTTC
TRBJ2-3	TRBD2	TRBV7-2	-	CASSLVGGASTDTQYF	TGTGCCAGCAGCTTAGTCGGGGGGGCTAGCACAGATACGCAGTATTTT
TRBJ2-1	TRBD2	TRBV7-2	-	CASSSRLAGGYNEQFF	TGTGCCAGCAGCTCTAGACTAGCGGGGGGATACAATGAGCAGTTCTTC
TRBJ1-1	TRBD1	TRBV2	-	CACGQGLNTEAFF	TGTGCCTGCGGACAGGGCTTGAACACTGAAGCTTTCTTT
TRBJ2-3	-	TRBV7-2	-	CASSPRQLTDTQYF	TGTGCCAGCAGCCCCCGACAGCTCACAGATACGCAGTATTTT
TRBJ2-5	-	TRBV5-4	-	CASTTPSTGETQYF	TGTGCCAGCACTACCCCAAGTACCGGAGAGACCCAGTACTTC
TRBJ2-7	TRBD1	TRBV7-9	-	CASSSWTGSYEQYF	TGTGCCAGCAGCTCCTGGACAGGGAGCTACGAGCAGTACTTC
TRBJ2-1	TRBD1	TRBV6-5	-	CASSYVTGDSYNEQFF	TGTGCCAGCAGTTACGTGACAGGGGACTCCTACAATGAGCAGTTCTTC
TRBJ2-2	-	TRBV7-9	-	CASSLHSRNTGELFF	TGTGCCAGCAGCTTGCACAGCCGGAACACCGGGGAGCTGTTTTTT
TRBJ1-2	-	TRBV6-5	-	CASSYSAVYGYTF	TGTGCCAGCAGTTACTCGGCGGTCTATGGCTACACCTTC
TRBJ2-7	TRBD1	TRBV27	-	CASSETTGGGGEQYF	TGTGCCAGCAGTGAGACCACAGGGGGCGGAGGCGAGCAGTACTTC
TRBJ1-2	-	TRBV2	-	CASSRTAILFVGYTF	TGTGCCAGCAGTCGGACAGCCATTCTATTCGTGGGCTACACCTTC
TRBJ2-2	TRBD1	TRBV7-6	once	CASSLRQGGRTGELFF	TGTGCCAGCAGCTTAAGACAGGGGGGAAGGACCGGGGAGCTGTTTTTT
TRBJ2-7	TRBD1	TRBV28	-	CASSFDRGHRRAIYEQYF	TGTGCCAGCAGTTTCGACAGGGGCCACCGTAGGGCGATATACGAGCAGTACTTC
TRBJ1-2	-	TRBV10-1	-	CASSESLDGNYGYTF	TGCGCCAGCAGTGAGTCTCTTGACGGGAACTATGGCTACACCTTC
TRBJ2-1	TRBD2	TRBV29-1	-	CSVVARGGNNEQFF	TGCAGCGTTGTAGCGCGGGGGGGAAACAATGAGCAGTTCTTC
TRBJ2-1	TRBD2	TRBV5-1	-	CASSSGLPRGEQFF	TGCGCCAGCAGCTCGGGACTACCACGGGGAGAGCAGTTCTTC
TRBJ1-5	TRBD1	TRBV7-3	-	CASSFDRADASNQPQHF	TGTGCCAGCAGCTTCGACAGGGCAGACGCTAGCAATCAGCCCCAGCATTTT